The following is a T cell receptor beta chain sequence with its context. Its cognate antigen is unknown. Germline V gene data show CDR1 as MNHEY and CDR2 as SVGEGT. V lost 6 bases and J 4 bases, leaving 10 bases between the germline ends. The CDR3 loop spans 13 amino acids. The authors produced TCR alpha and TCR beta cDNA libraries with sample barcodes and UMIs by 5'RACE using constant-segment primers. TCRdb re-called the 5' RACE reads with MiXCR, one entry per CDR3 protein. This table holds approximately 390,000 distinct CDR3 sequences, 15% to 20% found once. This entry belongs to a study of T-cell memory formation after mild COVID-19. Study-wide results and limits: Proof of SARS-CoV-2 specificity was absent for the second-wave clones that crested on day 37. Contracting clones, day 15 to 85, had balanced CD4/CD8, and later expanders favored CD4+.

The receptor was isolated from a man between 18 and 29 years old who had mild COVID-19 (a few samples of this study predate the infection). Cell type and time point are not known. Sequenced input: PBMCs or a T cell subset sorted from them (not recorded which). The chain has TRBV6-2 or TRBV6-3 and TRBJ2-1, with no clear D. The CDR3 sequence: CASSSAEYNEQFF. CDR3 DNA: TGTGCCAGCAGCAGCGCCGAGTACAATGAGCAGTTCTTC.